A selection of T cell receptor beta chains follows, all from one sample in a study of control samples from healthy donors and cancer patients. The table came from immunoSEQ multiplex PCR; TCRdb's copy has only in-frame clones and leaves some out. The data contain approximately 7,000 clones, 65% to 80% of them seen just once; the ten biggest clones take up 15% to 20%. The specimen sequenced was formalin-fixed, paraffin-embedded tissue. These receptors were taken from a male donor with melanoma. CDR3s include the opening cysteine and the closing phenylalanine or tryptophan. A D gene is named only where the DNA matches it firmly.

V gene	J gene	D gene	CDR3 protein
TRBV7-9	TRBJ2-3	.	CASSPRHGGADTQYF
TRBV2	TRBJ2-3	.	CASKVGISTDTQYF
TRBV6-5	TRBJ1-6	TRBD1	CASGQANSPLHF
TRBV5-5	TRBJ1-6	.	CASSSTAANYNSPLHF
TRBV19	TRBJ2-6	TRBD2	CASSTRTSGNKPGANVLTF
TRBV14	TRBJ2-7	.	CASSQGLSAALSYEQYF
TRBV4-1	TRBJ1-1	TRBD1	CASSQGHGQGDEAFF
TRBV27	TRBJ2-1	.	CASSSQVDSYNEQFF
TRBV7-8	TRBJ1-4	.	CASSLTGGDEKLFF
TRBV19	TRBJ1-5	TRBD1	CASSTGQRQPQHF
TRBV2	TRBJ2-7	TRBD1	CASSERGQVIYEQYF
TRBV10-3	TRBJ1-2	.	CAIEGGGSDGYTF
TRBV6-1	TRBJ2-3	.	CASSDPTQYF
TRBV5-4	TRBJ2-5	TRBD2	CASSSPSGGPGETQYF
TRBV19	TRBJ2-1	.	CASSIRGGNSYNEQFF
TRBV5-6	TRBJ2-1	TRBD1	CASSLSPRGTGVKNEQFF
TRBV3-1/TRBV3-2	TRBJ2-1	TRBD1	CASSVTGAYNEQFF
TRBV5-1	TRBJ2-1	TRBD2	CASSTTSEGPQNEQFF
TRBV24-1	TRBJ1-1	.	CATSDLHERDTEAFF
TRBV11-2	TRBJ2-1	TRBD2	CASSLKRGGSEQFF
TRBV18	TRBJ1-1	.	CASSLLYTEAFF
TRBV14	TRBJ1-3	.	CASSHEGVRNTIYF
TRBV4-1	TRBJ1-2	.	CASSQGAGSDGYTF
TRBV20-1	TRBJ2-3	.	CSASKSLSTDTQYF
TRBV7-9	TRBJ2-1	.	CASSLRNVYNEQFF
TRBV21-1	TRBJ1-4	.	CASSKKGYRGRYEKLFF
TRBV29-1	TRBJ1-1	.	CSVARAGPNTEAFF
TRBV27	TRBJ1-4	TRBD1	CASSTRQGGNEKLFF
TRBV3-1/TRBV3-2	TRBJ2-3	TRBD2	CASSQDAWVGLAGSSTDTQYF
TRBV6-6	TRBJ1-3	TRBD1	CASSWDSSGNTIYF
TRBV6-5	TRBJ2-7	.	CATKRGYEQYF
TRBV11-3	TRBJ2-1	.	CASSLGPLGVNEQFF
TRBV11-1	TRBJ2-3	TRBD1	CASSLDFGTGTDTQYF
TRBV6-5	TRBJ1-1	TRBD1	CASNIDRATEAFF
TRBV11-2	TRBJ2-1	TRBD2	CASSRSGGAYNEQFF
TRBV9	TRBJ2-2	.	CASSVGGRPGDTGELFF
TRBV5-1	TRBJ2-5	TRBD1	CASSFRGQETQYF
TRBV5-1	TRBJ2-5	.	CASSLAPISRGQETQYF
TRBV6-5	TRBJ1-5	.	CASSYSSRGGQPQHF